The 20 T cell receptor beta chains below were found in one sample sequenced in a study of blood T cell repertoires in COVID-19. Only in-frame clones appear in the TCRdb table, and some are missing; sequencing was by immunoSEQ multiplex PCR. The table records around 420,000 clones, roughly 86% of them present only once. The specimen sequenced was PBMCs or T cells enriched from blood (not recorded which). The receptors here all came from a woman between 35 and 50 years old with acute COVID-19.

The chain links TRBV4-2 to TRBJ1-6; possible D gene TRBD1, 5 bases. V shed 4 bases and J shed 8 bases, with 15 bases lying between them. The CDR3 is made up of 15 amino acids. The germline CDR1 and CDR2 sequences are LGHNA and YNFKEQ. The CDR3 sequence: CASSLTGDIDSPLHF. Here the CDR3 DNA reads TGTGCCAGCAGCCTTACAGGAGATATTGATTCACCCCTCCACTTT.

The rearrangement uses TRBV14 and TRBJ2-3, with D maybe TRBD2 (5 bases). CDR1 SGHDN and CDR2 FVKESK come from the germline V gene. V lost 1 base and J lost 1, with 12 bases in between. The CDR3 is 16 residues long. CDR3 in amino acids: CASSQVTVRGTDTQYF. The CDR3 nucleotides are TGTGCCAGCAGCCAAGTTACAGTGCGGGGCACAGATACGCAGTATTTT.

The V call is TRBV29-1, the J call TRBJ2-5; a weak D match, TRBD2 (6 bases). This CDR3 has 11 residues. The V and J ends lost 5 bases and 5 bases respectively, with 9 bases between them. In germline, CDR1 is SQVTM, CDR2 ANQGSEA. The CDR3: CSVREQETQYF. The CDR3 DNA follows: TGCAGCGTTCGGGAGCAGGAGACCCAGTACTTC. The full variable domain, its missing parts supplied by reference TRBV29-1 and TRBJ2-5, is SAVISQKPSRDICQRGTSLTIQCQVDSQVTMMFWYRQQPGQSLTLIATANQGSEATYESGFVIDKFPISRPNLTFSTLTVSNMSPEDSSIYLCSVREQETQYFGPGTRLLVL.

The chain employs TRBV6-5 and TRBJ1-5, with D possibly TRBD1 on 5 matching bases. Trimming pared 10 bases from V and 2 bases from J, leaving 15 bases between. The germline V gene encodes CDR1 MNHEY and CDR2 SVGAGI. The CDR3 extends over 14 amino acids. The CDR3 region is CATRGQGGNQPQHF. The CDR3 DNA is TGTGCCACTCGCGGCCAGGGTGGCAATCAGCCCCAGCATTTT.

The gene calls are TRBV29-1 and TRBJ1-1; 7 nucleotides align to TRBD1. Germline V gene lookup returns CDR1 SQVTM and CDR2 ANQGSEA. CDR3 length: 15 residues. V lost 7 bases to trimming and J lost 1 base; unmatched junction nucleotides: 12. Here the CDR3 DNA reads TGCAGCGCTCAAGAGTCGGGACAGCGGAACACTGAAGCTTTCTTT. It specifies CSAQESGQRNTEAFF.

The genes are TRBV6-5 and TRBJ2-7, with TRBD1 as a possible D gene (5 bases). This CDR3 region has 13 residues. The germline gives CDR1 MNHEY, CDR2 SVGAGI. Trimming pared 8 bases from V and 2 bases from J, leaving 13 bases between. CDR3 in amino acids: CASLVVGAYEQYF. The CDR3 DNA reads TGTGCCAGCCTAGTGGTAGGGGCCTACGAGCAGTACTTC.

V and J are TRBV5-1 and TRBJ1-4, with TRBD1 matching over 9 bases. Trimming removed 4 bases from V and 10 bases from J; junction bases left unmatched: 8. CDR3 size: 14 residues. The V gene's germline CDR1 is SGHRS and CDR2 YFSETQ. The CDR3 region is CASSLPGQGGKLFF. As DNA, the CDR3 is TGCGCCAGCAGCCTTCCGGGACAGGGAGGAAAACTGTTTTTT.

V usage is TRBV30 and J usage is TRBJ1-6; D perhaps matches TRBD1 (6 bases). This CDR3 is built from 13 residues. Germline-derived CDR1 and CDR2 are GTSNPN and SVGIG (reference sequence). V lost 5 bases and J 5 bases, leaving 10 bases between the germline ends. The CDR3 spells CAWDEGDNSPLHF. DNA of the CDR3: TGTGCCTGGGATGAGGGGGATAATTCACCCCTCCACTTT.

The chain employs TRBV9 and TRBJ1-3; D gene unclear. The CDR3 totals 12 residues. In germline, CDR1 is SGDLS, CDR2 YYNGEE. Trimming stripped 4 bases from V and 12 bases from J, with 14 bases between. The CDR3 spells CASSITSGYIYF. CDR3 nucleotides: TGTGCCAGCAGCATTACCTCGGGGTACATATATTTT.

CDR3 loop: CASRTDSTYEQYF. CDR3 nucleotides: TGTGCCAGCAGAACGGACAGTACCTACGAGCAGTACTTC. The genes are TRBV2 and TRBJ2-7; maybe TRBD1 (6 bases). Deletions cut 6 bases from V and 2 bases from J, with 11 bases between. This CDR3 contains 13 residues. From germline, CDR1 is SNHLY and CDR2 FYNNEI.

This sequence joins TRBV29-1 and TRBJ2-4, with TRBD2 matching over 12 bases. Germline V CDR1 and CDR2: SQVTM, ANQGSEA. The V gene end was trimmed by 7 bases and the J gene end by 1 base; junction bases not matched to a gene: 5. CDR3 length: 15 amino acids. CDR3 residues: CSALAGGSAKNIQYF. The CDR3 DNA reads TGCAGCGCTCTAGCGGGGGGGTCGGCCAAAAACATTCAGTACTTC.

V is TRBV5-1 and J is TRBJ2-7; a weak D match, TRBD1 (10 bases). The CDR3 runs 19 residues. The V gene lost 4 bases and the J gene lost 5 bases, with 31 bases spanning the gap. The germline CDR1 and CDR2 sequences are SGHRS and YFSETQ. The CDR3 DNA sequence: TGCGCCAGCAGCACATGGACAGGGGGTTTGTTTGGGACTAGCAACGAGCAGTACTTC. It specifies CASSTWTGGLFGTSNEQYF.

This rearrangement joins TRBV13 to TRBJ2-3; maybe TRBD2 (5 bases). This CDR3 is built from 13 residues. Trimming took off 5 bases at V and 4 bases at J, with 10 bases between the two ends. Looked up from germline, CDR1 is PRHDT and CDR2 is FYEKMQ (reference sequence). CDR3 region: CASSQGGADTQYF. The CDR3, as DNA: TGTGCCAGCAGCCAAGGAGGTGCAGATACGCAGTATTTT.

The chain couples TRBV4-2 to TRBJ2-7, with 7 bases lining up with TRBD1. From germline, CDR1 is LGHNA and CDR2 YNFKEQ. With V trimmed by 4 bases and J by 5 bases, 5 bases remained unmatched. CDR3 length: 13 residues. CDR3 region: CASSLRDSHEQYF. CDR3 DNA: TGTGCCAGCAGCCTCCGGGACAGCCACGAGCAGTACTTC.

The chain couples TRBV2 to TRBJ1-1, with 7 bases fitting TRBD1. The CDR3 covers 14 residues. J gave up 0 bases and V 6 bases, and 4 bases lay outside the gene matches. CDR1 is SNHLY and CDR2 is FYNNEI in the germline V gene. This chain's CDR3 is CASRETGLNTEAFF. The CDR3 DNA is TGTGCCAGCAGGGAGACAGGGTTGAACACTGAAGCTTTCTTT.

The V gene is TRBV5-6, the J gene TRBJ2-3; D is perhaps TRBD1 (6 bases). The V gene lost 4 bases and the J gene lost 2 bases, with 11 bases spanning the gap. The V gene's germline CDR1 is SGHDT and CDR2 YYEEEE. This CDR3 spans 14 amino acids. The DNA for the CDR3 is TGTGCCAGCAGCCTACAGGGACCCACAGATACGCAGTATTTT. It specifies CASSLQGPTDTQYF.

The J gene is TRBJ1-4, the V gene TRBV30, with TRBD1 matching 8 bases. With 5 bases clipped from V and 0 bases from J, the junction kept 8 bases outside the gene matches. CDR3 length: 16 amino acids. Germline V gene sequence: CDR1 GTSNPN, CDR2 SVGIG (reference sequence). CDR3 DNA: TGTGCCTGGGGGGGGACAGGCGGTGCAACTAATGAAAAACTGTTTTTT. Translated, it gives CAWGGTGGATNEKLFF.

This clone came up once. This chain uses TRBV2 with TRBJ2-4; D ambiguous. Trimming stripped 8 bases from V and 0 bases from J, with 14 bases between. Germline CDR1 SNHLY, CDR2 FYNNEI. The CDR3 is 15 residues long. The CDR3 loop reads CASHRSVLAKNIQYF. CDR3 in DNA: TGTGCCAGCCATCGGTCCGTTCTAGCCAAAAACATTCAGTACTTC.

The CDR3 reads CASSLGTGLDTQYF. Here the CDR3 DNA reads TGTGCCAGCAGTTTAGGGACAGGGTTAGATACGCAGTATTTT. V and J are TRBV6-6 and TRBJ2-3, with 9 bases lining up with TRBD1. In germline, CDR1 is MNHNY, CDR2 SVGAGI (reference sequence). The junction had 4 bases not matched to a gene; V was cut back by 4 bases and J by 5 bases. This CDR3 region has 14 residues.

This chain uses TRBV18 with TRBJ1-5; D possibly corresponds to TRBD1 (6 bases). Per the germline V gene, CDR1 is KGHSH and CDR2 is LQKENI. This CDR3 has 14 residues. Between the trimmed V and J ends, which lost 6 bases and 5 bases, there was a span of 14 bases. The CDR3, as DNA: TGTGCCAGCTCCGCTAGACAGGAAGATCAGCCCCAGCATTTT. Its translation is CASSARQEDQPQHF.